The source of this TCR beta chain is a study of glioma-infiltrating T cells after dendritic cell vaccination. Study background: Monocyte-derived dendritic cells, cultured about 7 days with IL-4 and GM-CSF, were pulsed with autologous tumor lysate.

Documented time point: after dendritic cell vaccination, including at tumor progression/relapse. PBMC sampling occurred before vaccination, two weeks after the third dose, and at progression. Study-wide points: Only a small number of patients had complete blood and tumor samples.

TCRdb's table, derived via immunoSEQ multiplex PCR, lists solely in-frame clones and lacks some. This sample has tens of thousands of clones; about 86% occur once, and the top ten carry approximately 14%. A note on this clone: Antigen: not known.

This CDR3 spans 15 amino acids. CDR1 is SGHVS, CDR2 FNYEAQ, per germline. V dropped 3 bases and J dropped 5; count of bases not matched to a gene: 7. The chain links TRBV7-6 to TRBJ1-5, with 7 nucleotides matching TRBD1. The sequencing used blood, collected after dendritic cell vaccination. The sequence was collected from a human donor with glioblastoma. The CDR3 DNA is TGTGCCAGCAGCTTGGGGGACAGAAGTGATCAGCCCCAGCATTTT. Translation gives CASSLGDRSDQPQHF.